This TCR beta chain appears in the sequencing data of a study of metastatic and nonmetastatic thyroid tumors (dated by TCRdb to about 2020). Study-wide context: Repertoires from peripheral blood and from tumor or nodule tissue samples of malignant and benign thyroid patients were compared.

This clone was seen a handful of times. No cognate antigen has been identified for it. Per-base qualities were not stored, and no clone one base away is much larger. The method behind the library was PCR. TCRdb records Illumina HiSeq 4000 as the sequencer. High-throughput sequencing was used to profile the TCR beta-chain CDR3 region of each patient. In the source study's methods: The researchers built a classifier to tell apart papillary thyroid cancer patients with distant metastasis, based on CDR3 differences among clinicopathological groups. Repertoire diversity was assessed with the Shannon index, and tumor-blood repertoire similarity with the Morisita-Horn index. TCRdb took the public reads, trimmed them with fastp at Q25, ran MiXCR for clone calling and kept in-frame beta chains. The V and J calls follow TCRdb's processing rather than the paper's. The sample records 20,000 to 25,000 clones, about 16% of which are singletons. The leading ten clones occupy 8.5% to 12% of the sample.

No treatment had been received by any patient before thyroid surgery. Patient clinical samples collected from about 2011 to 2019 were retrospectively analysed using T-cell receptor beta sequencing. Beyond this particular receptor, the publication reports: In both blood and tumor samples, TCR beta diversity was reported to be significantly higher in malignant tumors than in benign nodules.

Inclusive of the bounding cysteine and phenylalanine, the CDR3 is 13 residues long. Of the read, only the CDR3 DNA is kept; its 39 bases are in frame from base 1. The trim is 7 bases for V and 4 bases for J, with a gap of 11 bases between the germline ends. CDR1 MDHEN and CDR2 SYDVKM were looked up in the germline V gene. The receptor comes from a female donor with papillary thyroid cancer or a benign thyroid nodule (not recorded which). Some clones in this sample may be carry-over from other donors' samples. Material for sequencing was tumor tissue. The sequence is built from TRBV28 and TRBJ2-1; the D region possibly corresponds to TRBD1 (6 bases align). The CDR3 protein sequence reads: CASKDSIYNEQFF. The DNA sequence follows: TGTGCCAGCAAGGACAGCATATACAATGAGCAGTTCTTC.